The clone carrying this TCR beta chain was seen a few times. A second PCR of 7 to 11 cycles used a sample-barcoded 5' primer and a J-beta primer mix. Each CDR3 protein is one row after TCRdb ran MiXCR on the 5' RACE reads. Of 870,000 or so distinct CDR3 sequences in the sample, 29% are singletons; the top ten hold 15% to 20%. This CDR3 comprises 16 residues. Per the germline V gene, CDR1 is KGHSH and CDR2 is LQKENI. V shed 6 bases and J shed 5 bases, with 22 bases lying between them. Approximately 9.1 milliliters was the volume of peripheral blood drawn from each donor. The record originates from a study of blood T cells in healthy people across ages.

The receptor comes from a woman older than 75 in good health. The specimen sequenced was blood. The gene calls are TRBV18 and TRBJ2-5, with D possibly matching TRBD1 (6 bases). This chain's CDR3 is CASSQPGQRGGETQYF. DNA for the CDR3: TGTGCCAGCTCGCAACCGGGACAAAGGGGCGGGGAGACCCAGTACTTC.